This is a list of T cell receptor beta chains from one sample in a study of OX40 agonist ivuxolimab in advanced cancers. The method was immunoSEQ multiplex PCR; TCRdb's version includes in-frame clones alone and lacks a portion of them. Among about 130,000 clones listed, 80% to 95% were seen once. Sequencing used CD4+ or CD8+ T cells sorted from blood, obtained in a trial of the OX40 agonist ivuxolimab. Every receptor here comes from an adult with an advanced solid tumor such as melanoma, head and neck, liver or kidney cancer. Each CDR3 is given with its conserved first and last residue. Fields, in order: D gene, V gene, J gene, clone size, CDR3 DNA, CDR3 protein. The D gene is left open where the match is weak. Size tells how often a clone was seen (once, few, many) or the class of an expanded clone, and some rows leave it out.

-	TRBV28	TRBJ1-3	-	TGTGCCAGCAATCAATCTGGAAACACCATATATTTT	CASNQSGNTIYF
-	TRBV7-8	TRBJ1-1	-	TGTGCCAGCAGCTTAGCTGTTCAACGTACTGAAGCTTTCTTT	CASSLAVQRTEAFF
-	TRBV5-6	TRBJ2-4	-	TGTGCCAGCAGAGACAGCGGGCCCATTCAGTACTTC	CASRDSGPIQYF
-	TRBV19	TRBJ2-3	-	TGTGCCAGTAGTTCATTCGGGACCCTCCCTGGGGGAGATACGCAGTATTTT	CASSSFGTLPGGDTQYF
-	TRBV27	TRBJ2-1	-	TGTGCCAGCAGTTTTGGCGGGACGAGTTACAATGAGCAGTTCTTC	CASSFGGTSYNEQFF
TRBD2	TRBV7-2	TRBJ2-7	-	TGTGCCAGCAGCGGCGGGACTAGCGGGAGATCCTACGAGCAGTACTTC	CASSGGTSGRSYEQYF
-	TRBV6-1	TRBJ2-7	once	TGTGCCAGCAATCCGACAGGAGCCTCCTACGAGCAGTACTTC	CASNPTGASYEQYF
-	TRBV28	TRBJ2-6	few	TGTGCCAGCCTTCCGGGGGCAACTGGGGCCAACGTCCTGACTTTC	CASLPGATGANVLTF
-	TRBV11-2	TRBJ1-2	-	TGTGCCAGCAGCCCAAATCGGGGGGCCGGGTATGGCTACACCTTC	CASSPNRGAGYGYTF
-	TRBV29-1	TRBJ1-2	-	TGCAGCGTTGACGGGGGTTATGGCTACACCTTC	CSVDGGYGYTF
-	TRBV27	TRBJ2-7	-	TGTGCCAGCAGTTACCTCCCTAGCTCCTACGAGCAGTACTTC	CASSYLPSSYEQYF
TRBD1	TRBV6-5	TRBJ1-2	few	TGTGCCAGCAGAGGGACAGGGGGCGTCGGAGGCTACACCTTC	CASRGTGGVGGYTF
TRBD2	TRBV19	TRBJ2-3	-	TGTGCCAGTAGTATAAAAGCGGGAGTGAAAGATACGCAGTATTTT	CASSIKAGVKDTQYF
-	TRBV6-5	TRBJ2-2	once	TGTGCCAGCGGGCTAAGAGGAACCGGGGAGCTGTTTTTT	CASGLRGTGELFF
-	TRBV11-1	TRBJ1-2	-	TGTGCCAGCAGCTTAGGAAACCCAGGACAGTCCTATGGCTACACCTTC	CASSLGNPGQSYGYTF
-	TRBV10-2	TRBJ1-6	once	TGCGCCAGCAGTGACGGGACACGGGAGGGTGAACCCCTCCACTTT	CASSDGTREGEPLHF
TRBD2	TRBV28	TRBJ2-3	-	TGTGCCAGCAGTTTTGAGGCGGGAGGGCCTTATACGCAGTATTTT	CASSFEAGGPYTQYF
-	TRBV14	TRBJ2-1	-	TGTGCCAGCAGCCCGGGAGTAGAGCAGTTCTTC	CASSPGVEQFF
-	TRBV19	TRBJ2-2	-	TGTGCCAGTAGCCTTAAAGGGGGCGGGAGGAACACCGGGGAGCTGTTTTTT	CASSLKGGGRNTGELFF
TRBD2	TRBV4-2	TRBJ2-1	-	TGTGCCAGCAGCCAGGCGATTAGCGGGAGTCTCAATGAGCAGTTCTTC	CASSQAISGSLNEQFF
-	TRBV10-3	TRBJ1-1	-	TGTGCCATCAGTAAACTGGAGGGCCGAAACACTGAAGCTTTCTTT	CAISKLEGRNTEAFF
-	TRBV6-1	TRBJ1-5	-	TGTGCCAGCAGGCCACAGGATCAGCCCCAGCATTTT	CASRPQDQPQHF
TRBD2	TRBV19	TRBJ2-1	-	TGTGCCAGTAGTATAGATCGGACTAGCGGAGACAATGAGCAGTTCTTC	CASSIDRTSGDNEQFF
-	TRBV6-5	TRBJ2-7	-	TGTGCCAGCAGTGAAGGCGGGACCAACTACGAGCAGTACTTC	CASSEGGTNYEQYF
TRBD2	TRBV6-1	TRBJ2-3	once	TGTGCCAGCGGAAGTAGCGGGGCCCGAACAGATACGCAGTATTTT	CASGSSGARTDTQYF
-	TRBV28	TRBJ2-1	few	TGTGCCAGCAGTTTGGGATACAATGAGCAGTTCTTC	CASSLGYNEQFF
-	TRBV28	TRBJ1-2	-	TGTGCCAGCACCCCAACCGGAAGTAACTATGGCTACACCTTC	CASTPTGSNYGYTF
TRBD1	TRBV19	TRBJ2-7	-	TGTGCCAGTAGTATTCAGGACAGGGGGCGAGAGCAGTACTTC	CASSIQDRGREQYF
-	TRBV27	TRBJ1-1	-	TGTGCCAGCAGAAAAGGGGGTTTGAACACTGAAGCTTTCTTT	CASRKGGLNTEAFF
-	TRBV15	TRBJ1-3	medium-sized	TGTGCCACCAGCAGAGCCATGGACGGCTCTGGAAACACCATATATTTT	CATSRAMDGSGNTIYF
-	TRBV28	TRBJ1-3	-	TGTGCCAGCAAGGAGACCCCCTTCATGAGGGGAAACACCATATATTTT	CASKETPFMRGNTIYF
-	TRBV27	TRBJ1-1	-	TGTGCCAGCGGATTAAATCTGAACACTGAAGCTTTCTTT	CASGLNLNTEAFF
-	TRBV7-8	TRBJ2-7	-	TGTGCCAGCAGCAGCACCCCGAGCGGCCCCTACGAGCAGTACTTC	CASSSTPSGPYEQYF
-	TRBV5-1	TRBJ2-5	once	TGCGCCAGCAGCCAGGACCCGATCCGCACCCAAGAGACCCAGTACTTC	CASSQDPIRTQETQYF
TRBD2	TRBV7-2	TRBJ2-7	-	TGTGCCAGCTCTCTTGGGGGACTAGCGGGTAACGAGCAGTACTTC	CASSLGGLAGNEQYF
TRBD1	TRBV7-9	TRBJ1-1	-	TGTGCCAGCAGTTACTTGACAGGGGAAGCTTTCTTT	CASSYLTGEAFF
TRBD1	TRBV27	TRBJ1-3	-	TGTGCCAGGGACAGGTGGGCCGAGAACGTGTCTGGAAACACCATATATTTT	CARDRWAENVSGNTIYF
-	TRBV29-1	TRBJ2-2	-	TGCAGCGTTGGGGACACCGGGGAGCTGTTTTTT	CSVGDTGELFF
TRBD1	TRBV27	TRBJ2-7	-	TGTGCCAGCCCATTAGTGGACAGGTACGAGCAGTACTTC	CASPLVDRYEQYF
-	TRBV4-3	TRBJ2-1	-	TGCGCCAGCAGCCAAGAGGAACAGGTAGTATACAATGAGCAGTTCTTC	CASSQEEQVVYNEQFF
-	TRBV15	TRBJ2-3	-	TGTGCCACCAGCAGAGATTCCACAGATACGCAGTATTTT	CATSRDSTDTQYF
-	TRBV2	TRBJ1-4	-	TGTGCCAGCAGTGCAAATAATGAAAAACTGTTTTTT	CASSANNEKLFF
-	TRBV28	TRBJ2-7	-	TGTGCCAGCAGCTTTGACGGAAAAGGGGGCGAGCAGTACTTC	CASSFDGKGGEQYF
TRBD1	TRBV5-6	TRBJ2-5	-	TGTGCCAGCAGCGCGGACAGGGGGGAAAGGGAGACCCAGTACTTC	CASSADRGERETQYF
TRBD1	TRBV7-9	TRBJ1-2	-	TGTGCCAGCAGCTTCCCGGGGACAGGGGATTCCTATGGCTACACCTTC	CASSFPGTGDSYGYTF
-	TRBV11-2	TRBJ2-7	-	TGTGCCAGCAGCTTAGATTACGGGGAGCCCGGAGACTACGAGCAGTACTTC	CASSLDYGEPGDYEQYF